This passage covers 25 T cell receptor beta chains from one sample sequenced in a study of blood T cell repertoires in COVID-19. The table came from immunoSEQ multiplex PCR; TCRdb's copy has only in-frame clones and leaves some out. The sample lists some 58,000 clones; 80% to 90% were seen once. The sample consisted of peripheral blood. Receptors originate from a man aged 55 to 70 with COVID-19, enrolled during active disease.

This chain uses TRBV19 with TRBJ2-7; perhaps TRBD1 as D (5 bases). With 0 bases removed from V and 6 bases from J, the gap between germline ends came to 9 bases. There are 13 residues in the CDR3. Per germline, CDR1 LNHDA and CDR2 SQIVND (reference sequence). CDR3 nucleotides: TGTGCCAGTAGTATAGAAGCAGGGTTCGAGCAGTACTTC. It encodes CASSIEAGFEQYF.

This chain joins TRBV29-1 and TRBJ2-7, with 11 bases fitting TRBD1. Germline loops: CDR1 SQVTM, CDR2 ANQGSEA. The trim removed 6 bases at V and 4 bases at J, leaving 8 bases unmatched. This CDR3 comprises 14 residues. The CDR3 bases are TGCAGCGTAGTTGGACAGGGGGCTGTATACGAGCAGTACTTC. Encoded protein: CSVVGQGAVYEQYF.

The CDR3 DNA sequence: TGTGCCAGCAGGGGTCCCAGCGGGGGCCCGCAAAATGAGCAGTTCTTC. Its translation is CASRGPSGGPQNEQFF. The rearrangement links TRBV2 to TRBJ2-1, with TRBD2 matching over 8 bases. V lost 6 bases to trimming and J lost 7 bases; unmatched junction nucleotides: 14. CDR1 is SNHLY, CDR2 FYNNEI, per germline. This CDR3 is built from 16 residues.

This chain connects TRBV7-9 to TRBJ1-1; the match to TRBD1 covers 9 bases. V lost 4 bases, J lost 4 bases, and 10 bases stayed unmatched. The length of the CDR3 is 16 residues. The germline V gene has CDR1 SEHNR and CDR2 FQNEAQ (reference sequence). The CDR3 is CASSYPQGAVGTEAFF. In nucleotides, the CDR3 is TGTGCCAGCAGCTACCCACAGGGGGCGGTGGGCACTGAAGCTTTCTTT.

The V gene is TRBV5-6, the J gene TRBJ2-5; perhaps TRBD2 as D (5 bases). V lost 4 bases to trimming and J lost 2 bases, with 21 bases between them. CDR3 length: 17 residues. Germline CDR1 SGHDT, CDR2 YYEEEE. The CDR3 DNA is TGTGCCAGCAGCGGAGGTGGCGGCCCTGGGAAACAAGAGACCCAGTACTTC. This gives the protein CASSGGGGPGKQETQYF.

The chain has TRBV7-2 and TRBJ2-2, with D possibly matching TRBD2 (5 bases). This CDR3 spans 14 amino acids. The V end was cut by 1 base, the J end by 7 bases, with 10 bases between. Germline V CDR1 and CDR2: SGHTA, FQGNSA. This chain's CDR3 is CASSLVYGGGELFF. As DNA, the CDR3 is TGTGCCAGCAGCTTAGTTTACGGAGGCGGGGAGCTGTTTTTT.

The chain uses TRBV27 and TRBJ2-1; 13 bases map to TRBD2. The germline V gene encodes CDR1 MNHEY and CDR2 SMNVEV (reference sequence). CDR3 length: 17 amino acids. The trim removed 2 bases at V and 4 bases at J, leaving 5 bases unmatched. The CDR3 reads CASSLAQTSGGYNEQFF. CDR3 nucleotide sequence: TGTGCCAGCAGTTTAGCCCAGACTAGCGGGGGGTACAATGAGCAGTTCTTC.

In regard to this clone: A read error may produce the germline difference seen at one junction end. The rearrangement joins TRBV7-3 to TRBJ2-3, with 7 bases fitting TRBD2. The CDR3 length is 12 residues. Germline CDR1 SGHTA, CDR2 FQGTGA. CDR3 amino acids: CASSLKVGTINF. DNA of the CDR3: TGTGCCAGCAGCTTAAAGGTTGGGACTATTAATTTT. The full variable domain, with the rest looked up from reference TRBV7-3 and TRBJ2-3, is GAGVSQTPSNKVTEKGKYVELRCDPISGHTALYWYRQSLGQGPEFLIYFQGTGAADDSGLPNDRFFAVRPEGSVSTLKIQRTERGDSAVYLCASSLKVGTINFGPGTRLTVL.

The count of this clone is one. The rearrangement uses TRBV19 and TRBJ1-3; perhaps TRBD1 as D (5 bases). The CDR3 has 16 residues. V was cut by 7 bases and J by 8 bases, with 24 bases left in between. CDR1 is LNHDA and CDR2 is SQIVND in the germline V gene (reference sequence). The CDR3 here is CASTSPGRRGGDTIYF. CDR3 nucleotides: TGTGCCAGTACCTCCCCAGGACGAAGAGGAGGGGACACCATATATTTT.

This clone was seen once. As DNA, the CDR3 is TGTGCCAGCAGCTCACTTAGCGGGAGGGCCTCGGGTGAGCAGTTCTTC. Protein product: CASSSLSGRASGEQFF. The chain couples TRBV7-2 to TRBJ2-1, with 11 positions matching TRBD2. Germline V gives CDR1 SGHTA, CDR2 FQGNSA. V shed 4 bases and J 9 bases; nucleotides not matched to a gene: 11. The CDR3 totals 16 residues.

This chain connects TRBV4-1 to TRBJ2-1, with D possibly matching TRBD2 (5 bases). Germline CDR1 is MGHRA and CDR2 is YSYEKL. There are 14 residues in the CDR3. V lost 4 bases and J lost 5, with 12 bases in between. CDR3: CASSRGLLDNEQFF. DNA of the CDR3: TGCGCCAGCAGCCGCGGACTGCTCGACAATGAGCAGTTCTTC.

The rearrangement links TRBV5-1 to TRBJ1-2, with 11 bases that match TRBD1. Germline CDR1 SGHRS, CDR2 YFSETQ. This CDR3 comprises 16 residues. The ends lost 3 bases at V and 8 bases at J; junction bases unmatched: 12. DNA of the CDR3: TGCGCCAGCAGCTCCTCGACCGGGACAGGGGGGAGCGGCTACACCTTC. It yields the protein CASSSSTGTGGSGYTF.

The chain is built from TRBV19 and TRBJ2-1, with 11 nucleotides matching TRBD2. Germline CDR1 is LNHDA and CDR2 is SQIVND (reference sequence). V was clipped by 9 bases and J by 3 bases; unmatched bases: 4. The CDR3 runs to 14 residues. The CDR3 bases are TGTGCCAGCATGACTAGCGGGGTCTACAATGAGCAGTTCTTC. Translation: CASMTSGVYNEQFF.

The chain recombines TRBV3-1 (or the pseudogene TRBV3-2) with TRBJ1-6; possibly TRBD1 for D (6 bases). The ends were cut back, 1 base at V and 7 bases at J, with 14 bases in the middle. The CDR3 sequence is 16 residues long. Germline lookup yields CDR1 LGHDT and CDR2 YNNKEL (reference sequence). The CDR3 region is CASSQGGGGKNSPLHF. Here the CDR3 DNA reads TGTGCCAGCAGCCAAGGGGGAGGGGGGAAAAATTCACCCCTCCACTTT.

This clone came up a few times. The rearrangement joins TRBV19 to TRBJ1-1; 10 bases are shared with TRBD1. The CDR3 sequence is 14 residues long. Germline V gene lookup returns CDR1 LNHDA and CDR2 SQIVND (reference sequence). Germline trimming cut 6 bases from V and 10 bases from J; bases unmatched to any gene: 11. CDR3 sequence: CASSPLTGGQGAFF. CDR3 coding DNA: TGTGCCAGTAGCCCCCTGACAGGGGGCCAAGGAGCTTTCTTT. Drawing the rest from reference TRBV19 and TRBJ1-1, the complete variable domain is DGGITQSPKYLFRKEGQNVTLSCEQNLNHDAMYWYRQDPGQGLRLIYYSQIVNDFQKGDIAEGYSVSREKKESFPLTVTSAQKNPTAFYLCASSPLTGGQGAFFGQGTRLTVV.

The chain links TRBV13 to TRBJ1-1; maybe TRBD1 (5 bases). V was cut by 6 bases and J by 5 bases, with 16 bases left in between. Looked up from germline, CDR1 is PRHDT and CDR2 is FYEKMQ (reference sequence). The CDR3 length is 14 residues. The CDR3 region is CASSLQGKGTEAFF. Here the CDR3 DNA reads TGTGCCAGCAGTCTTCAGGGAAAGGGGACTGAAGCTTTCTTT.

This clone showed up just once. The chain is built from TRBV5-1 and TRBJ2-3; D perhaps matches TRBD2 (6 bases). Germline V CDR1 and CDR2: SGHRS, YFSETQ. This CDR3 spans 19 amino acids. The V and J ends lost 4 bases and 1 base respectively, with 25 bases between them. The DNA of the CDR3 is TGCGCCAGCAGCATTTACGCCGGTTTAGCGGCCCGTCGCACAGATACGCAGTATTTT. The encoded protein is CASSIYAGLAARRTDTQYF.

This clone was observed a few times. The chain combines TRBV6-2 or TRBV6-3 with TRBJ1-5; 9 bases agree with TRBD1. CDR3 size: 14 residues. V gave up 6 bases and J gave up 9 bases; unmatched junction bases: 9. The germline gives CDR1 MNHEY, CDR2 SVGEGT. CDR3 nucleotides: TGTGCCAGCAGGCCTCCGGGACAGGGTCCGCCCCAGCATTTT. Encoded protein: CASRPPGQGPPQHF.

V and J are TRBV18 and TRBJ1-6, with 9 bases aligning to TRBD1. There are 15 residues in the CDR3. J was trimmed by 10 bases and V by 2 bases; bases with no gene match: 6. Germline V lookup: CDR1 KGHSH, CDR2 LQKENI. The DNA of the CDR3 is TGTGCCAGCTCACCAAGGAGGACAGGGGACTCACCCCTCCACTTT. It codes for CASSPRRTGDSPLHF.

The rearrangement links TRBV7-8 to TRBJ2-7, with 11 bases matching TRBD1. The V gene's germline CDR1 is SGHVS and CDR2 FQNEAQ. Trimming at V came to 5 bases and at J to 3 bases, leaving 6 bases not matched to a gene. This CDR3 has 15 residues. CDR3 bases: TGTGCCAGCAGCCCGCCGGGACAGGGGGGCTACGAGCAGTACTTC. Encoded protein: CASSPPGQGGYEQYF.

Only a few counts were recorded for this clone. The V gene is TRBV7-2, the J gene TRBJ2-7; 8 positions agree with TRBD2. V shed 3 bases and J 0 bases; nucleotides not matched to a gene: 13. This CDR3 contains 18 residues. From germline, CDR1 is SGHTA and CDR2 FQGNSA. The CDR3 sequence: CASSFRDNIAGSSYEQYF. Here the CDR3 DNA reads TGTGCCAGCAGCTTTCGGGACAATATAGCGGGGAGCTCCTACGAGCAGTACTTC.

CDR3 coding DNA: TGTGCCAGTAGTGCCGGGACAGGGGACTACGAGCAGTACTTC. This codes for CASSAGTGDYEQYF. This chain joins TRBV19 and TRBJ2-7; 10 nucleotides agree with TRBD1. Per germline, CDR1 LNHDA and CDR2 SQIVND (reference sequence). The CDR3 is 14 residues long. Unmatched junction bases numbered 4, after V lost 5 bases and J lost 3 bases.

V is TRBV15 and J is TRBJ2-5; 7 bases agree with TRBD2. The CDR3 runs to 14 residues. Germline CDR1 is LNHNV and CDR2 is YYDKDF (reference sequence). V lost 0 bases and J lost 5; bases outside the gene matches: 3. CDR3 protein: CATSRDGRVETQYF. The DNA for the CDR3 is TGTGCCACCAGCAGAGATGGGAGGGTTGAGACCCAGTACTTC.

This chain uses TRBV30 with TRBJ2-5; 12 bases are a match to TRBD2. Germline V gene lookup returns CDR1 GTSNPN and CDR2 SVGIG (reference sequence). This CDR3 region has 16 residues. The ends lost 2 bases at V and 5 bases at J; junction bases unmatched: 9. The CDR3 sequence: CAWSPTSGSLGETQYF. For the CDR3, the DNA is TGTGCCTGGAGTCCGACTAGCGGGAGTCTAGGGGAGACCCAGTACTTC.

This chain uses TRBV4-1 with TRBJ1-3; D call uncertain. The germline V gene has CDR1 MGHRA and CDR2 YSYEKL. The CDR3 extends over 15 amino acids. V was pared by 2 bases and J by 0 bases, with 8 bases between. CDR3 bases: TGCGCCAGCAGCCAACTCGGGATCTCTGGAAACACCATATATTTT. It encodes CASSQLGISGNTIYF.